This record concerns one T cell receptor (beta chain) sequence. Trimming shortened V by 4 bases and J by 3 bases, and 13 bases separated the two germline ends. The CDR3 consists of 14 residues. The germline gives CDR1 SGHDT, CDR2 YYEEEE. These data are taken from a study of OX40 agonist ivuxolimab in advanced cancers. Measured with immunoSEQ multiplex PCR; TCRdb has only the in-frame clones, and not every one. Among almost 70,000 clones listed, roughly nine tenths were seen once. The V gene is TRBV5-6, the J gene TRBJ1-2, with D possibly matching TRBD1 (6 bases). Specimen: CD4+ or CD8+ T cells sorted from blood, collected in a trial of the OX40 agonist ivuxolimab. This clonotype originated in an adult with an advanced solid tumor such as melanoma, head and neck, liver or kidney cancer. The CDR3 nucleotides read TGTGCCAGCAGCCCGGGGCAGGGGTACTATGGCTACACCTTC. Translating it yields CASSPGQGYYGYTF.